The TCR beta chain under discussion was sequenced for a study of T cell repertoires in cytomegalovirus infection. Across the whole study: CMV infection and matching HLA type were both indicated by public TCR beta signatures.

One entry per CDR3 protein results from TCRdb running MiXCR on the reads. The sample includes around 350,000 distinct CDR3 sequences, around 18% seen only once; the top ten take under 9%. This CDR3 spans 13 amino acids. CDR1 and CDR2 (germline): SGHRS, YFSETQ. V lost 5 bases and J lost 2, with 7 bases in between. The origin of this receptor is a human donor in good health (CMV status not recorded). Some clones in this sample may be carry-over from other donors' samples. The chain couples TRBV5-1 to TRBJ2-2; D call uncertain. The sequenced material came from PBMCs. The CDR3: CASSVSNTGELFF. The CDR3 bases are TGCGCCAGCAGTGTCTCCAACACCGGGGAGCTGTTTTTT.